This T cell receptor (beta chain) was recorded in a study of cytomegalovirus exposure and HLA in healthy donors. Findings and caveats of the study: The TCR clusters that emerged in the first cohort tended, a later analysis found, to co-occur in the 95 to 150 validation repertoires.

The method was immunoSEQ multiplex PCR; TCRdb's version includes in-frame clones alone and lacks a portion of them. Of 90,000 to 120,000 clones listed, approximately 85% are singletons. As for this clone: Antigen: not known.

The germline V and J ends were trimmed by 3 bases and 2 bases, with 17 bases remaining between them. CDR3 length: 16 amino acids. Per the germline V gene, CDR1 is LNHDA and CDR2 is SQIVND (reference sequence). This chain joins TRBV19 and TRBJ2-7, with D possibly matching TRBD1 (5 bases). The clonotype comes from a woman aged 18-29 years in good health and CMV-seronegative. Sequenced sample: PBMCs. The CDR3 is CASSIDFTGVAYEQYF. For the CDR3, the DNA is TGTGCCAGTAGTATTGATTTCACAGGAGTAGCCTACGAGCAGTACTTC.